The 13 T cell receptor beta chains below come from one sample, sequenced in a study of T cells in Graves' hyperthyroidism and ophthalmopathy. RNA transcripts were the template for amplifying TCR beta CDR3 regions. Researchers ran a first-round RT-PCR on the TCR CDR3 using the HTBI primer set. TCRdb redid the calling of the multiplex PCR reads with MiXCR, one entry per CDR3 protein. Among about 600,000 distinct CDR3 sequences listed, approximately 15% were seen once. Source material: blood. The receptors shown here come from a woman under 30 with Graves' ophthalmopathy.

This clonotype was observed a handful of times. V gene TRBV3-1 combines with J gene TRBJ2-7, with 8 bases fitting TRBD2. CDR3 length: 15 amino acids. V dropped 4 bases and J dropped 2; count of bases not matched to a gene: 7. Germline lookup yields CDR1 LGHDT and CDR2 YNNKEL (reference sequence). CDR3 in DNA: TGTGCCAGCAGCCCGCCTGAGCGGGGGACCTACGAGCAGTACTTC. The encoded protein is CASSPPERGTYEQYF.

The DNA of the CDR3 is TGTGCCAGCAATCTCAGGAGGGACCGGGGCGGGGAGCTGTTTTTT. Its protein product is CASNLRRDRGGELFF. The chain couples TRBV2 to TRBJ2-2; D perhaps matches TRBD2 (6 bases). The CDR3 is made up of 15 amino acids. The germline gives CDR1 SNHLY, CDR2 FYNNEI. Trimming cost V 7 bases and J 7 bases, with 19 bases left between them.

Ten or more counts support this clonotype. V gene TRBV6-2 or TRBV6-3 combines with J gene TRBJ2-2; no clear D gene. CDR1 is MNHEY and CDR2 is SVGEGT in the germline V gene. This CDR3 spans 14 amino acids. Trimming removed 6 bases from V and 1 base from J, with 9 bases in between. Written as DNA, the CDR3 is TGTGCCAGCAGAGATCGACAGAACACCGGGGAGCTGTTTTTT. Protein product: CASRDRQNTGELFF.

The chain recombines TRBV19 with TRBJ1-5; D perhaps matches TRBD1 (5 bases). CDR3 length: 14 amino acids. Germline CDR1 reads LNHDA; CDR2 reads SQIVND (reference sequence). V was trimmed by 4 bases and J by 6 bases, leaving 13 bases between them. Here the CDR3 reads CASSRDGLSQPQHF. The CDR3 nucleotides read TGTGCCAGTAGTAGGGACGGTCTCAGTCAGCCCCAGCATTTT.

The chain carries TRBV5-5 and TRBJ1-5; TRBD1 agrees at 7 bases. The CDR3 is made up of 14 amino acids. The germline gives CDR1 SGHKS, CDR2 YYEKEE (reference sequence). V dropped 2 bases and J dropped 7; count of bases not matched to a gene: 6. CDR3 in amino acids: CASSLEQGKQPQHF. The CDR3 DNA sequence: TGTGCCAGCAGCTTAGAACAGGGGAAGCAGCCCCAGCATTTT.

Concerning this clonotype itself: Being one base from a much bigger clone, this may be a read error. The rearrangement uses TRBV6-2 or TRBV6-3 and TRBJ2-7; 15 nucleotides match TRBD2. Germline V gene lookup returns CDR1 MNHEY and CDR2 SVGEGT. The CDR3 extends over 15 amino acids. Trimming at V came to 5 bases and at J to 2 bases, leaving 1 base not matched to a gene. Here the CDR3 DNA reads TGTGCCAGCAGTGGACTAGCGGGAGGGCCCTACGAGCAGTACTTC. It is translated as CASSGLAGGPYEQYF.

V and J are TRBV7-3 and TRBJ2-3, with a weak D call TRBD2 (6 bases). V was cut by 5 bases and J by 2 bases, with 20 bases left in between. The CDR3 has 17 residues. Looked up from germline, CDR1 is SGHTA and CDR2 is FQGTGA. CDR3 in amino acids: CASSLNGCAGSTDTQYF. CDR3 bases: TGTGCCAGCAGCCTAAATGGATGCGCGGGATCCACAGATACGCAGTATTTT. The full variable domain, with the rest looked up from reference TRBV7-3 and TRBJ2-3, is GAGVSQTPSNKVTEKGKYVELRCDPISGHTALYWYRQSLGQGPEFLIYFQGTGAADDSGLPNDRFFAVRPEGSVSTLKIQRTERGDSAVYLCASSLNGCAGSTDTQYFGPGTRLTVL.

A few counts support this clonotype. CDR3 sequence: CSATGQGSYGYTF. CDR3 nucleotide sequence: TGCAGTGCTACCGGACAGGGCTCCTATGGCTACACCTTC. The chain has TRBV20-1 and TRBJ1-2, with 8 bases aligning to TRBD1. This CDR3 spans 13 amino acids. The ends lost 4 bases at V and 4 bases at J; junction bases unmatched: 5. The germline gives CDR1 DFQATT, CDR2 SNEGSKA (reference sequence).

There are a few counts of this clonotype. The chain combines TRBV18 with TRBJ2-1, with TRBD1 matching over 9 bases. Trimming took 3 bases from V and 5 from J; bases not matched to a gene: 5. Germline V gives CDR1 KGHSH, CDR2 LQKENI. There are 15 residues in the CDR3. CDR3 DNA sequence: TGTGCCAGCTCACCCGACAGGGGGGGGAACAATGAGCAGTTCTTC. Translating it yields CASSPDRGGNNEQFF.

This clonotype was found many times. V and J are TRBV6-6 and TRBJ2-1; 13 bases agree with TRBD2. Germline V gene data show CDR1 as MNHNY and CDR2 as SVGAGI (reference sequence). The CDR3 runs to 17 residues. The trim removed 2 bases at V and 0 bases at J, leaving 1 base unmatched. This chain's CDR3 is CASSYGLAGASYNEQFF. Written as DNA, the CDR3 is TGTGCCAGCAGTTACGGACTAGCGGGAGCCTCCTACAATGAGCAGTTCTTC.

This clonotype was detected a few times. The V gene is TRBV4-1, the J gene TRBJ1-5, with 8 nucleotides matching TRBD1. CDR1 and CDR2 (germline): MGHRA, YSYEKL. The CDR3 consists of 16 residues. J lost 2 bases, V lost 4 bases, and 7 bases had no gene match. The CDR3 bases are TGCGCCAGCAGCCGCCCCGGGACAGGCCGCAATCAGCCCCAGCATTTT. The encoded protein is CASSRPGTGRNQPQHF.

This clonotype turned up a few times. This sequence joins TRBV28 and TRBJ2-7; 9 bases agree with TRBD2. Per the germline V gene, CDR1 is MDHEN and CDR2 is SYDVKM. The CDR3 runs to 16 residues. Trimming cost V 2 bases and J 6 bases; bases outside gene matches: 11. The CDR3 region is CASSLILSGSGGEQYF. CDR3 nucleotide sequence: TGTGCCAGCAGTTTAATTCTTAGCGGGAGCGGCGGCGAGCAGTACTTC.

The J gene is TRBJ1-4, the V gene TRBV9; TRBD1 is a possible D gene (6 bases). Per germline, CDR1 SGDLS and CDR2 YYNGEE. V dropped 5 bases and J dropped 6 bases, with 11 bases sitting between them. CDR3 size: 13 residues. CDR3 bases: TGTGCCAGCAGGGGGGCGCTGGATGAAAAACTGTTTTTT. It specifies CASRGALDEKLFF. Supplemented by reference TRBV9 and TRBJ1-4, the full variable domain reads DSGVTQTPKHLITATGQRVTLRCSPRSGDLSVYWYQQSLDQGLQFLIQYYNGEERAKGNILERFSAQQFPDLHSELNLSSLELGDSALYFCASRGALDEKLFFGSGTQLSVL.